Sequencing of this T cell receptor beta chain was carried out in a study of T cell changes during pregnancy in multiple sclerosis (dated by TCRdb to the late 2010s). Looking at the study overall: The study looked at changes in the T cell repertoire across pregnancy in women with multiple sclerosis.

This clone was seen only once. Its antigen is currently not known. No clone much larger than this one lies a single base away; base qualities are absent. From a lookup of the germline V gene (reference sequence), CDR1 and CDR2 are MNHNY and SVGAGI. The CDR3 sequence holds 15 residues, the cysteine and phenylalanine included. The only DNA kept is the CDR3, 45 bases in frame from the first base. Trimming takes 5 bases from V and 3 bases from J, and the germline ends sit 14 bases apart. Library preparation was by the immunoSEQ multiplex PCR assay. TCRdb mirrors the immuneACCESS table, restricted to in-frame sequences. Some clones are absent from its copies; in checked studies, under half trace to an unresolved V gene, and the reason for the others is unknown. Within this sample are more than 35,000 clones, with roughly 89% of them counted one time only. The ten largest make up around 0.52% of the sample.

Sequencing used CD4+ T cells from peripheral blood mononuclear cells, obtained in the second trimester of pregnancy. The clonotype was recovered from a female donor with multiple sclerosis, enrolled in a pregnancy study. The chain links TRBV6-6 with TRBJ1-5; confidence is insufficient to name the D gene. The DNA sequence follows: TGTGCCAGCAGTCCAATGTTCCGGGACAATCAGCCCCAGCATTTT. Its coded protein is CASSPMFRDNQPQHF.